A single sample is the source of the 25 T cell receptor beta chains below, sequenced in a study of blood T cell repertoires in COVID-19. The protocol was immunoSEQ multiplex PCR, while the TCRdb copy is restricted to in-frame clones and leaves out a portion. The sample carries 200,000 or so clones, roughly 80% recorded once. What was sequenced was peripheral blood. The receptor set was obtained from a woman aged 25 to 39 who had recovered from COVID-19.

The chain is built from TRBV6-6 and TRBJ2-3; D remains unclear. This CDR3 region has 15 residues. The V and J ends lost 7 bases and 1 base respectively, with 15 bases between them. Germline lookup yields CDR1 MNHNY and CDR2 SVGAGI (reference sequence). DNA for the CDR3: TGTGCCAGCACCCACGAGGCCAGCCGCACAGATACGCAGTATTTT. It yields the protein CASTHEASRTDTQYF.

The V and J genes are TRBV5-1 and TRBJ2-5; D is possibly TRBD2 (5 bases). The germline V and J ends were trimmed by 2 bases and 4 bases, with 15 bases remaining between them. Germline lookup yields CDR1 SGHRS and CDR2 YFSETQ. CDR3 length: 15 amino acids. CDR3 amino acids: CASSFWSEVGETQYF. CDR3 DNA sequence: TGCGCCAGCAGCTTTTGGTCGGAGGTCGGAGAGACCCAGTACTTC.

This chain uses TRBV29-1 with TRBJ2-3, with a tentative D call TRBD1 (6 bases). This CDR3 comprises 14 residues. Trimming pared 4 bases from V and 4 bases from J, leaving 15 bases between. Looked up from germline, CDR1 is SQVTM and CDR2 is ANQGSEA. This CDR3 reads CSVVSVGASDTQYF. The CDR3 DNA is TGCAGCGTTGTTTCCGTGGGGGCCTCAGATACGCAGTATTTT.

The CDR3 spells CASRLAGVEETQYF. The DNA of the CDR3 is TGCGCCAGCCGACTAGCGGGAGTAGAAGAGACCCAGTACTTC. The chain has TRBV10-2 and TRBJ2-5, with 12 bases aligning to TRBD2. This CDR3 comprises 14 residues. V lost 8 bases to trimming and J lost 3 bases; unmatched junction nucleotides: 4. Germline CDR1 WSHSY, CDR2 SAAADI.

The chain uses TRBV6-1 and TRBJ2-1; 7 bases are a match to TRBD2. Trimming removed 8 bases from V and 5 bases from J; junction bases left unmatched: 15. CDR1 and CDR2 from the germline V gene are MNHNS and SASEGT. The CDR3 is 16 amino acids. The chain's CDR3 is CASRASTGGAHNEQFF. In DNA, the CDR3 is TGTGCCAGCCGTGCTTCGACGGGGGGAGCCCACAATGAGCAGTTCTTC.

The J gene is TRBJ2-5, the V gene TRBV12-3 or TRBV12-4; D is unresolved. Deletions cut 8 bases from V and 5 bases from J, with 9 bases between. The CDR3 loop spans 11 amino acids. The chain's CDR3 is CASGKWETQYF. CDR3 DNA sequence: TGTGCCAGCGGCAAATGGGAGACCCAGTACTTC.

Here the CDR3 reads CASRRPSGGGEQFF. CDR3 coding DNA: TGTGCCAGCCGCCGACCTAGCGGGGGGGGTGAGCAGTTCTTC. The chain employs TRBV27 and TRBJ2-1, with 12 positions matching TRBD2. V shed 8 bases, J shed 9 bases, and the junction held 8 bases outside the gene matches. There are 14 residues in the CDR3. CDR1 and CDR2 from the germline V gene are MNHEY and SMNVEV (reference sequence).

A remark on this clone: The sample carries other DNA sequences with the same CDR3. The V gene is TRBV28, the J gene TRBJ2-3; D is possibly TRBD2 (5 bases). V lost 6 bases, J lost 0 bases, and 7 bases lay in between. The V gene's germline CDR1 is MDHEN and CDR2 SYDVKM. The CDR3 is made up of 13 amino acids. This CDR3 reads CASRDSSTDTQYF. In DNA, the CDR3 is TGTGCCAGCAGGGACTCTAGCACAGATACGCAGTATTTT.

V usage is TRBV29-1 and J usage is TRBJ2-3; 7 positions agree with TRBD2. Looked up from germline, CDR1 is SQVTM and CDR2 is ANQGSEA. After removal of 4 bases from V and 5 bases from J, the junction contained 6 bases not matched to a gene. The CDR3 consists of 13 residues. This CDR3 reads CSVGEGLGDTQYF. The DNA of the CDR3 is TGCAGCGTTGGGGAGGGCCTTGGAGATACGCAGTATTTT.

The genes are TRBV29-1 and TRBJ2-7; D is unclear. With 4 bases removed from V and 2 bases from J, the gap between germline ends came to 12 bases. CDR3 length equals 13 residues. Germline V CDR1 and CDR2: SQVTM, ANQGSEA. The CDR3 region is CSVVPPRTYEQYF. CDR3 bases: TGCAGCGTTGTCCCTCCGCGGACCTACGAGCAGTACTTC.

The gene calls are TRBV7-2 and TRBJ2-5; 11 nucleotides align to TRBD2. CDR3 length: 18 amino acids. The germline gives CDR1 SGHTA, CDR2 FQGNSA. With 4 bases clipped from V and 2 bases from J, the junction kept 12 bases outside the gene matches. DNA of the CDR3: TGTGCCAGCAGCTCGGGCGCGGTAGCGGGAGGGCTTCAAGAGACCCAGTACTTC. It encodes CASSSGAVAGGLQETQYF. The entire variable domain, with the rest obtained from reference TRBV7-2 and TRBJ2-5, is as follows: GAGVSQSPSNKVTEKGKDVELRCDPISGHTALYWYRQSLGQGLEFLIYFQGNSAPDKSGLPSDRFSAERTGGSVSTLTIQRTQQEDSAVYLCASSSGAVAGGLQETQYFGPGTRLLVL.

V usage is TRBV10-3 and J usage is TRBJ2-7; weak D call: TRBD2 (6 bases). With 6 bases removed from V and 4 bases from J, the gap between germline ends came to 16 bases. This CDR3 contains 14 residues. Per the germline V gene, CDR1 is ENHRY and CDR2 is SYGVKD. CDR3 nucleotides: TGTGCCATCAGAAGCGCGGAGGGCCGGTACGAGCAGTACTTC. Translated: CAIRSAEGRYEQYF.

The V and J genes are TRBV28 and TRBJ2-3; 8 positions agree with TRBD2. The trim removed 4 bases at V and 3 bases at J, leaving 6 bases unmatched. CDR3 length equals 15 residues. CDR1 is MDHEN, CDR2 SYDVKM, per germline. CDR3 sequence reads: CASSSSGLGTDTQYF. The DNA of the CDR3 is TGTGCCAGCAGTTCTAGCGGGCTAGGGACAGATACGCAGTATTTT.

The chain joins TRBV5-1 to TRBJ2-5, with 12 bases lining up with TRBD2. Germline V gene data show CDR1 as SGHRS and CDR2 as YFSETQ. Trimming removed 8 bases from V and 3 bases from J; junction bases left unmatched: 8. The CDR3 has 15 residues. This chain's CDR3 is CASTTSGRLEETQYF. For the CDR3, the DNA is TGCGCCAGTACCACTAGCGGGAGGTTAGAAGAGACCCAGTACTTC.

This clone was detected only a few times. J is TRBJ1-1 and V is TRBV19, with D possibly being TRBD1 (5 bases). Trimming took off 2 bases at V and 0 bases at J, with 13 bases between the two ends. The length of the CDR3 is 16 residues. Germline V gives CDR1 LNHDA, CDR2 SQIVND (reference sequence). CDR3 amino acids: CASSIPPRRVNTEAFF. The CDR3, as DNA: TGTGCCAGTAGTATACCTCCCCGCAGGGTGAACACTGAAGCTTTCTTT.

The gene calls are TRBV5-1 and TRBJ2-3, with a tentative D call TRBD2 (5 bases). This CDR3 region has 14 residues. Germline V gene sequence: CDR1 SGHRS, CDR2 YFSETQ. Deletions cut 2 bases from V and 1 base from J, with 8 bases between. The CDR3 DNA reads as TGCGCCAGCAGCTTAAATAGCGGCACAGATACGCAGTATTTT. Protein sequence: CASSLNSGTDTQYF.

The chain links TRBV10-2 to TRBJ2-7, with 8 bases identical to TRBD2. The CDR3 has 14 amino acids. V shed 5 bases and J 4 bases; nucleotides not matched to a gene: 7. CDR1 and CDR2 from the germline V gene are WSHSY and SAAADI. The CDR3 spells CASSLAGSGYEQYF. CDR3 sequence (DNA): TGCGCCAGCAGTTTAGCGGGGTCCGGGTACGAGCAGTACTTC.

The V call is TRBV2, the J call TRBJ1-5; 12 bases are shared with TRBD1. Germline-derived CDR1 and CDR2 are SNHLY and FYNNEI. There are 13 residues in the CDR3. V shed 6 bases, J shed 6 bases, and the junction held 0 bases outside the gene matches. CDR3 region: CASRGQGAQPQHF. In nucleotides, the CDR3 is TGTGCCAGCAGGGGACAGGGGGCTCAGCCCCAGCATTTT.

This chain's CDR3 is CASSLQGEVSYGYTF. In nucleotides, the CDR3 is TGTGCCAGCAGTTTGCAGGGGGAGGTTAGCTATGGCTACACCTTC. The gene calls are TRBV6-5 and TRBJ1-2; 7 nucleotides agree with TRBD1. Trimming at V came to 4 bases and at J to 4 bases, leaving 9 bases not matched to a gene. Germline V gene sequence: CDR1 MNHEY, CDR2 SVGAGI. This CDR3 region has 15 residues.

The chain combines TRBV28 with TRBJ2-1; weak D call: TRBD2 (6 bases). CDR3 length: 11 amino acids. Germline CDR1 reads MDHEN; CDR2 reads SYDVKM. V lost 2 bases and J 10 bases, leaving 6 bases between the germline ends. DNA for the CDR3: TGTGCCAGCAGTTTAGGGGGGGAGCAGTTCTTC. Amino acids: CASSLGGEQFF.

This chain's CDR3 is CASSLRLAGAVEQYF. DNA for the CDR3: TGTGCCAGCAGTTTAAGGCTAGCGGGAGCGGTAGAGCAGTACTTC. The chain combines TRBV28 with TRBJ2-7; 10 nucleotides align to TRBD2. Trimming at V came to 2 bases and at J to 7 bases, leaving 8 bases not matched to a gene. In germline, CDR1 is MDHEN, CDR2 SYDVKM. CDR3 length: 15 residues.

J is TRBJ2-7 and V is TRBV20-1, with TRBD2 matching over 8 bases. Germline CDR1 is DFQATT and CDR2 is SNEGSKA (reference sequence). The CDR3 spans 11 residues. With V trimmed by 5 bases and J by 6 bases, 3 bases remained unmatched. CDR3 loop: CSAQTSGEQYF. The CDR3 DNA sequence: TGCAGTGCTCAAACTAGCGGCGAGCAGTACTTC.

The chain joins TRBV9 to TRBJ1-2; 9 positions agree with TRBD1. CDR3 length equals 14 residues. The germline V gene has CDR1 SGDLS and CDR2 YYNGEE. V was clipped by 3 bases and J by 4 bases; unmatched bases: 4. The CDR3 protein is CASSGQGVGYGYTF. The CDR3 coding sequence is TGTGCCAGCAGCGGACAGGGGGTGGGCTATGGCTACACCTTC.

This clone has at least ten counts. V is TRBV5-8 and J is TRBJ1-2; TRBD1 agrees at 7 bases. Germline V gene lookup returns CDR1 SGHTS and CDR2 YDEGEE. The CDR3 has 17 amino acids. J gave up 0 bases and V 0 bases, and 8 bases lay outside the gene matches. The DNA for the CDR3 is TGTGCCAGCAGCTTGGCACCATGGGGACAGACTAACTATGGCTACACCTTC. Its translation: CASSLAPWGQTNYGYTF.

This chain uses TRBV2 with TRBJ1-1, with 7 bases lining up with TRBD1. The germline V gene has CDR1 SNHLY and CDR2 FYNNEI. The CDR3 spans 14 residues. The V and J ends lost 7 bases and 5 bases, in that order; junction bases with no gene match: 10. The CDR3 DNA follows: TGTGCCAGCAACTCCGACAGGGCGGGAACTGAAGCTTTCTTT. This codes for CASNSDRAGTEAFF.